The rows below give T cell receptor beta chains drawn from one sample of a study of vaccination and CD4 T cells after COVID-19. These receptors have no identified antigens. Via MiXCR, TCRdb re-called the PCR reads, giving one row per CDR3 protein. The sample lists around 10,000 distinct CDR3 sequences, around 40% occurring once. Source material: CD4+ T cells from blood, cultured in vitro. The receptors stem from a human donor who had recovered from COVID-19. CDR3s include the opening cysteine and the closing phenylalanine or tryptophan. A D gene is named only where the DNA matches it firmly. Only part of the rows carry a size: once, few, many, or a class if the clone is expanded.

TRBV18	-	-	TRBJ2-2	15	CASSPRRANTGELFF	TGTGCCAGCTCACCACGAAGGGCGAACACCGGGGAGCTGTTTTTT
TRBV5-6	medium-sized	TRBD1	TRBJ2-2	16	CASSYRDSANTGELFF	TGTGCCAGCAGCTACCGGGACAGCGCGAACACCGGGGAGCTGTTTTTT
TRBV6-2/TRBV6-3	-	-	TRBJ1-1	15	CASSYQRGLNTEAFF	TGTGCCAGCAGTTATCAACGGGGACTGAACACTGAAGCTTTCTTT
TRBV20-1	-	-	TRBJ2-1	12	CSAPLGGSLEFF	TGCAGTGCCCCTCTCGGGGGTAGTTTGGAGTTCTTC
TRBV11-3	few	TRBD2	TRBJ2-1	18	CASSSGGLAGGSYNEQFF	TGTGCCAGCAGCTCAGGAGGACTAGCGGGGGGGTCCTACAATGAGCAGTTCTTC
TRBV4-1	-	-	TRBJ2-1	14	CASSLPGTYNEQFF	TGCGCCAGCTCCCTTCCCGGGACTTACAATGAGCAGTTCTTC
TRBV7-9	few	-	TRBJ2-7	16	CASSNYQGDPTYEQYF	TGTGCCAGCAGCAACTACCAAGGGGACCCCACCTACGAGCAGTACTTC
TRBV29-1	-	TRBD2	TRBJ2-5	14	CSVSGRTSEGTQYF	TGCAGCGTGTCTGGGAGGACTAGCGAGGGGACCCAGTACTTC
TRBV7-6	-	TRBD2	TRBJ2-2	18	CASRPGGRQGRNTGELFF	TGTGCCAGCAGACCGGGGGGGCGTCAGGGGAGGAACACCGGGGAGCTGTTTTTT
TRBV3-1	-	TRBD1	TRBJ1-2	15	CASSQGQGVNYGYTF	TGTGCCAGCAGCCAAGGACAGGGAGTTAACTATGGCTACACCTTC
TRBV29-1	-	TRBD1	TRBJ1-1	14	CSVEKTGGFTEAFF	TGCAGCGTTGAAAAAACAGGGGGTTTTACTGAAGCTTTCTTT
TRBV6-1	-	-	TRBJ1-1	13	CASTKAGVTEAFF	TGTGCCAGCACCAAGGCGGGAGTCACTGAAGCTTTCTTT
TRBV11-2	-	-	TRBJ2-5	11	CASSSGETQYF	TGTGCCAGCAGCTCTGGAGAGACCCAGTACTTC
TRBV6-1	few	-	TRBJ1-6	15	CASRGRDIDNSPLHF	TGTGCCAGCAGAGGCCGGGACATCGATAATTCACCCCTCCACTTT